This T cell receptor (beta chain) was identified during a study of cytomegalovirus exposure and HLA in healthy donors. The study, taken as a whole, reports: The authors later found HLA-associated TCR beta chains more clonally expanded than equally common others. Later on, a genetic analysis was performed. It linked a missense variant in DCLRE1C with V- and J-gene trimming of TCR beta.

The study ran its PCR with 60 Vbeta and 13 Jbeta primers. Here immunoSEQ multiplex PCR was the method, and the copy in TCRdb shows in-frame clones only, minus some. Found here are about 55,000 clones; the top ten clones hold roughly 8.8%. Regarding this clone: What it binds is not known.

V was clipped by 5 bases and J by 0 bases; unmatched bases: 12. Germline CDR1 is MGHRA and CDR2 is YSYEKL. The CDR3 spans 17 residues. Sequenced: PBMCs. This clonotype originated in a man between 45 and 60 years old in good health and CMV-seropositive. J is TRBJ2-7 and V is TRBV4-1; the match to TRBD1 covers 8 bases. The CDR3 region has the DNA TGCGCCAGCAGCTACCCTGGCGGCAGGGGGCTCTCCTACGAGCAGTACTTC. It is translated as CASSYPGGRGLSYEQYF.